This T cell receptor (beta chain) was identified in a study of cytomegalovirus exposure and HLA in healthy donors. CDR1 and CDR2 (germline): LNHDA, SQIVND (reference sequence). The CDR3 runs 13 residues. The V segment lost 5 bases and the J segment 7 bases; nucleotides outside the gene matches: 5. The study ran its PCR with 60 Vbeta and 13 Jbeta primers. The method was immunoSEQ multiplex PCR; TCRdb's version includes in-frame clones alone and lacks a portion of them. The sample totals 120,000 to 150,000 clones. This chain uses TRBV19 with TRBJ2-3, with TRBD1 matching over 8 bases. The TCR was taken from a woman in her fifties or sixties in good health and CMV-seronegative. Sequenced material: PBMCs. The CDR3: CASSSNRGNTQYF. Written as DNA, the CDR3 is TGTGCCAGTAGTTCGAACAGGGGGAATACGCAGTATTTT.